The clone carrying this T cell receptor beta chain was counted only a few times. These data are taken from a study of T cells after yellow fever vaccination. The V segment lost 0 bases and the J segment 0 bases; nucleotides outside the gene matches: 5. CDR3 length: 18 residues. Germline V gene data show CDR1 as SGHRS and CDR2 as YFSETQ. As TCR cDNA was made by 5'RACE template switching, a universal primer site and UMIs were added. MiXCR, applied by TCRdb to the 5' RACE reads, yields one record per CDR3 protein. The data show 350,000 to 450,000 distinct CDR3 sequences, approximately 18% seen once. Here the sequenced sample was PBMCs, taken before the yellow fever booster vaccination. This chain uses TRBV5-1 with TRBJ2-2; 10 bases map to TRBD2. The clonotype originates from a man younger than 30 who received the YFV17D yellow fever vaccine. CDR3 DNA: TGCGCCAGCAGCTTGGTGGCTAGCGGGGGCCCGAACACCGGGGAGCTGTTTTTT. Protein: CASSLVASGGPNTGELFF.